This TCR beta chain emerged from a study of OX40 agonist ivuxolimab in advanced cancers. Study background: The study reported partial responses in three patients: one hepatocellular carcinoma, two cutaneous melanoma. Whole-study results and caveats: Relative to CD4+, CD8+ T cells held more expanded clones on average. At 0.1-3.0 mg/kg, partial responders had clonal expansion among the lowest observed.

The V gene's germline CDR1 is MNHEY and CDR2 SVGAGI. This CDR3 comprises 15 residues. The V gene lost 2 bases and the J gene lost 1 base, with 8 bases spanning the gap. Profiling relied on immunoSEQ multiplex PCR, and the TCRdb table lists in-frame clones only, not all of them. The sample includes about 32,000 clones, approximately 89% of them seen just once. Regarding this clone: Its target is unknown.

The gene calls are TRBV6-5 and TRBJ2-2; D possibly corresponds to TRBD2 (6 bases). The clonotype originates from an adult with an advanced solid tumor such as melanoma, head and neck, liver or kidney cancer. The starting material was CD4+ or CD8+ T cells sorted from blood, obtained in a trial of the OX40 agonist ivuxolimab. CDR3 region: CASSYGGVNTGELFF. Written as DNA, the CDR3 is TGTGCCAGCAGTTACGGCGGGGTGAACACCGGGGAGCTGTTTTTT.